This T cell receptor (beta chain) was documented in a study of long-term antiretroviral therapy in people with HIV. General study results and limits: Pre-ART clonal expansions dominated every time point's repertoire.

Germline loops: CDR1 SEHNR, CDR2 FQNEAQ (reference sequence). The CDR3 consists of 14 residues. The V segment lost 1 base and the J segment 5 bases; nucleotides outside the gene matches: 4. The assay, immunoSEQ v3.0, was run at survey level. Some clones are missing from TCRdb's copy, which holds only in-frame ones; the method was immunoSEQ multiplex PCR. The sample lists about 23,000 clones; around 81% were seen once. About this clone itself: Its antigen is not identified.

The chain links TRBV7-9 to TRBJ1-1; TRBD1 agrees at 7 bases. The sample consisted of unsorted PBMCs, taken 1.5 years after starting antiretroviral therapy. The clonotype was recovered from a man aged 30 to 39 with HIV. The CDR3 is CASSLEQGFTEAFF. The DNA of the CDR3 is TGTGCCAGCAGCTTAGAACAGGGGTTTACTGAAGCTTTCTTT.